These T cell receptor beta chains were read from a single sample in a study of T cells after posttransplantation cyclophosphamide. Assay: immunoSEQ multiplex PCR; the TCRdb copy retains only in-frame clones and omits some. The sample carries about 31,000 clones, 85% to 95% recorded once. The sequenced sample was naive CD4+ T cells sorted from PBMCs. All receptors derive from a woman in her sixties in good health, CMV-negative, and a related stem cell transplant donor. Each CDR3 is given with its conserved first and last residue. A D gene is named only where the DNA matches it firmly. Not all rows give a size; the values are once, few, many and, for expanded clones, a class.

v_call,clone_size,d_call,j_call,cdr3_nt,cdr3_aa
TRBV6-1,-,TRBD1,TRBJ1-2,TGTGCCAGCAGTTTGGGGACAGGGGGGGACTATGGCTACACCTTC,CASSLGTGGDYGYTF
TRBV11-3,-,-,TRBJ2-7,TGTGCCAGCAGCTTTAGCGGTTTAGCCTACGAGCAGTACTTC,CASSFSGLAYEQYF
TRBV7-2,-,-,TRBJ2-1,TGTGCCAGCAGCCCCGATTCGGCAGGGCGTAGCAATGAGCAGTTCTTC,CASSPDSAGRSNEQFF
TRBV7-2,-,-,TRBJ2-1,TGTGCCAGCAGCCCAGGAGGGCGCAATGAGCAGTTCTTC,CASSPGGRNEQFF
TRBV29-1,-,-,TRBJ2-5,TGCAGCGCACAGACTAGGGTGAAGACCCAGTACTTC,CSAQTRVKTQYF
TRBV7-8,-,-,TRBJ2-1,TGTGCCAGCAGCTTAATGGTTGGCCCCTACAATGAGCAGTTCTTC,CASSLMVGPYNEQFF
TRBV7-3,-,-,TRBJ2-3,TGTGCCAGCAGCTTATTCGGGGGGCGCGGCACAGATACGCAGTATTTT,CASSLFGGRGTDTQYF
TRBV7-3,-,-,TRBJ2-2,TGTGCCAGCAGCGGCCTCAACACCGGGGAGCTGTTTTTT,CASSGLNTGELFF
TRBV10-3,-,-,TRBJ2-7,TGTGCCATCAGTGCCTCGGGGTCTGAGGCCTACGAGCAGTACTTC,CAISASGSEAYEQYF
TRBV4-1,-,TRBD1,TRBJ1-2,TGCGCCAGCAGCCAACTACAGGGGGCCCTCGGCGGTGGCTACACCTTC,CASSQLQGALGGGYTF
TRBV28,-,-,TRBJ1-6,TGTGCCAGCAAGGGGGTTCGGGGAAAGATTAATTCCCCCCTCCACTTT,CASKGVRGKINSPLHF
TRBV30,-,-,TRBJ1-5,TGTGCCTGGAGTCGGGAGAGGACTCAGCCCCAGCATTTT,CAWSRERTQPQHF
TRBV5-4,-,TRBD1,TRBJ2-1,TGTGCCAGCAGCTGGGGTAGTCCGGGACAGCCTTACAATGAGCAGTTCTTC,CASSWGSPGQPYNEQFF
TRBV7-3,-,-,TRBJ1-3,TGTGCCAGCAGCTTTACAGGCCCTGGAAACACCATATATTTT,CASSFTGPGNTIYF
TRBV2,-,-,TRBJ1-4,TGTGCCAGCAGTGACCGGGGGGGGACTAATGAAAAACTGTTTTTT,CASSDRGGTNEKLFF
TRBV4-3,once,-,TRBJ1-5,TGCGCCAGCAGCCAAAGTTACAGGGATCAGCCCCAGCATTTT,CASSQSYRDQPQHF
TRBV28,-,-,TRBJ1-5,TGTGCCAGCACTTTGGGTGGTGGAGGGACCCAGCCCCAGCATTTT,CASTLGGGGTQPQHF
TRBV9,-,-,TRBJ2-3,TGTGCCAGCAGCGCCGGCGCGGGGATCGGCACAGATACGCAGTATTTT,CASSAGAGIGTDTQYF
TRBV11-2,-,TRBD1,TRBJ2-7,TGTGCCAGCAGCTTAGGACAGGGGCTCTCCTACGAGCAGTACTTC,CASSLGQGLSYEQYF
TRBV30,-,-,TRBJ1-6,TGTGCCTGGAGTCTTCTTACAGTGGATTCACCCCTCCACTTT,CAWSLLTVDSPLHF
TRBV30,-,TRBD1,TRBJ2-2,TGTGCCTGGAGTCTTACAGGGGTCGGGGAGCTGTTTTTT,CAWSLTGVGELFF
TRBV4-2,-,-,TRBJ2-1,TGTGCCAGCAGCCAAGATCGGAGAAGAATCAATGAGCAGTTCTTC,CASSQDRRRINEQFF
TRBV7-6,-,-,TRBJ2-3,TGTGCCAGCAGCTCATCGACTACCACACGGGGAGATACGCAGTATTTT,CASSSSTTTRGDTQYF
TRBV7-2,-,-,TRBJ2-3,TGTGCCAGCAGCTTGATCCTGCGGATAGATACGCAGTATTTT,CASSLILRIDTQYF
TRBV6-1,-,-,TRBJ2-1,TGTGCCAGCATGGGATGGGGGCCCAATGAGCAGTTCTTC,CASMGWGPNEQFF
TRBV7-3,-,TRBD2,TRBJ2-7,TGTGCCAGCAGCTTCCTAGCGGGAGGTGCCTACGAGCAGTACTTC,CASSFLAGGAYEQYF
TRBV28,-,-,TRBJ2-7,TGTGCCAGCAGTTTAAGGGGAGAGCAGTACTTC,CASSLRGEQYF
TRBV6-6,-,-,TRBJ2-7,TGTGCCAGCATCTCAAGTTCCACCTACGAGCAGTACTTC,CASISSSTYEQYF
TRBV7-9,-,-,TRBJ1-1,TGTGCCAGCAGCTCACAGTTTGAAGCTTTCTTT,CASSSQFEAFF
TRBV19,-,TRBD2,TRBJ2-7,TGTGCCAGTAGTCAGGCGGGGCTAGCGGGAGTCGGGAGCGACGAGCAGTACTTC,CASSQAGLAGVGSDEQYF
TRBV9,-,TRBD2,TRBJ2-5,TGTGCCAGCAGCGTAGCCGGGGCGGGGGGTTTACAAGAGACCCAGTACTTC,CASSVAGAGGLQETQYF
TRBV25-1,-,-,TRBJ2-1,TGTGCCAGCAGTGAACGGGGAAATGAGCAGTTCTTC,CASSERGNEQFF
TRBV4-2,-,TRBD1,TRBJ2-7,TGTGCCAGCAGCCAAGCTGGGGGACAGGGTCAAGACGAGCAGTACTTC,CASSQAGGQGQDEQYF
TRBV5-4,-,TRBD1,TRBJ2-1,TGTGCCAGCAGCTTGGGGGGGACAGGGGCCAATGAGCAGTTCTTC,CASSLGGTGANEQFF
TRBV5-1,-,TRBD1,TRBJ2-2,TGCGCCAGCCAAAAGACAGGGGGCAACACCGGGGAGCTGTTTTTT,CASQKTGGNTGELFF
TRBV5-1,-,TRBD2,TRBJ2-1,TGCGCCAGCAGCCCCCCCGGGACTAGCCGAAGGTCGTACAATGAGCAGTTCTTC,CASSPPGTSRRSYNEQFF
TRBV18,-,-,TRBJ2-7,TGTGCCAGCTCACCCGTAAACACCTACGAGCAGTACTTC,CASSPVNTYEQYF
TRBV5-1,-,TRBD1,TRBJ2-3,TGCGCCAGCAGCAAGGGACAGGGGGACCTCCGGACGCAGTATTTT,CASSKGQGDLRTQYF
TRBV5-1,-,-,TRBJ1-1,TGCGCCAGCAGCTTACAGGAGTACACTGAAGCTTTCTTT,CASSLQEYTEAFF
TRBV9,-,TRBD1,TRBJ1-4,TGTGCCAGCAGCGTAGGTCTTGGGACAGATAATGAAAAACTGTTTTTT,CASSVGLGTDNEKLFF
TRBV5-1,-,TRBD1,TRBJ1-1,TGCGCCAGCAGCTTGGAGACAGGGGGAATCACTGAAGCTTTCTTT,CASSLETGGITEAFF
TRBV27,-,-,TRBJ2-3,TGTGCCAGCAGTCCGGGTAACACAGATACGCAGTATTTT,CASSPGNTDTQYF
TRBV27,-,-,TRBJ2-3,TGTGCCAGCAGTCGTGTGGGCAGATTAGATACGCAGTATTTT,CASSRVGRLDTQYF
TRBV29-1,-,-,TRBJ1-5,TGCAGCGTCGGGGGGGGCAATCAGCCCCAGCATTTT,CSVGGGNQPQHF
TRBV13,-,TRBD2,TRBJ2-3,TGTGCCAGCACCCCCAGGCGGGGGAGCACAGATACGCAGTATTTT,CASTPRRGSTDTQYF
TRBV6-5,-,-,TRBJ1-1,TGTGCCAGCAGTTCACCAGGCACTGAAGCTTTCTTT,CASSSPGTEAFF
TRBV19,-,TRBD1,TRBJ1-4,TGTGCCAGTAGGAGACAGGGCGCAGGGGAAAAACTGTTTTTT,CASRRQGAGEKLFF
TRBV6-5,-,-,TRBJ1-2,TGTGCCAGCAGGCCGGCGACAGTAGATGGCTACACCTTC,CASRPATVDGYTF
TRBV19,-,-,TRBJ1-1,TGTGCCAGTAGTATAGAGCACAGATGGGGCCCTGAAGCTTTCTTT,CASSIEHRWGPEAFF
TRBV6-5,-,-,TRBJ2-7,TGTGCCAGCAGGAAAACAGGGACCCACGAGCAGTACTTC,CASRKTGTHEQYF
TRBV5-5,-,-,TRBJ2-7,TGTGCCAGCAGCGTAGGGACTGGCTACGAGCAGTACTTC,CASSVGTGYEQYF
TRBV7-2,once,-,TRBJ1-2,TGTGCCAGCAGCTTCGTAACCCAGGGAGGCGGCTACACCTTC,CASSFVTQGGGYTF
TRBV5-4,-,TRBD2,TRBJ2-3,TGTGCCAGCAGCCCAGCGGGAGGACTACGAGTTAGCCAGTATTTT,CASSPAGGLRVSQYF
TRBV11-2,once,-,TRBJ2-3,TGTGCCAGCAGCCTGACTAGTGTGACAGATACGCAGTATTTT,CASSLTSVTDTQYF
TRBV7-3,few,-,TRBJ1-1,TGTGCCAGCAGCCCCGGACAGAACACTGAAGCTTTCTTT,CASSPGQNTEAFF
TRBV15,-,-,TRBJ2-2,TGTGCCACCAGCAGAGATGTGGAGGGCGGGGAGCTGTTTTTT,CATSRDVEGGELFF
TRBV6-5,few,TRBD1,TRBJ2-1,TGTGCCAGCAGTTACTACAGGGGTTACAATGAGCAGTTCTTC,CASSYYRGYNEQFF
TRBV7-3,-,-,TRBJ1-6,TGTGCCAGCAGCTTGGCAGGGGTTGGGAATTCACCCCTCCACTTT,CASSLAGVGNSPLHF
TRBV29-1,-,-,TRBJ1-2,TGCAGCGCCCTCAGCTACCTAGAAGATGGCTACACCTTC,CSALSYLEDGYTF